The 12 T cell receptor beta chains listed next were all sequenced from one sample in a study of glioma-infiltrating T cells. Using RNA template, CDR3s of TCR alpha and beta were amplified with iRepertoire arm-PCR. TCRdb itself ran the multiplex PCR reads through MiXCR, one entry per CDR3 protein. Of approximately 100,000 distinct CDR3 sequences listed, 25% to 35% are singletons. Material: glioma tissue, nonneoplastic brain tissue, or PBMCs (not recorded which). The receptor set was obtained from a human donor with low-grade glioma or glioblastoma, undergoing nonglioma brain surgery, or in good health (not recorded which).

The chain's CDR3 is CASTGRGSSYNEQFF. The DNA for the CDR3 is TGTGCCAGCACCGGACGGGGGAGCTCCTACAATGAGCAGTTCTTC. This chain joins TRBV7-8 and TRBJ2-1; D might be TRBD2 (6 bases). Germline V lookup: CDR1 SGHVS, CDR2 FQNEAQ. Trimming shortened V by 7 bases and J by 0 bases, and 13 bases separated the two germline ends. The CDR3 covers 15 residues.

This clonotype was recorded at least ten times. This sequence joins TRBV2 and TRBJ2-5, with 9 bases that match TRBD2. The germline CDR1 and CDR2 sequences are SNHLY and FYNNEI. Trimming cost V 10 bases and J 1 base; bases outside gene matches: 7. The CDR3 contains 14 residues. DNA of the CDR3: TGTGCCAACGGGGGACTAGCAGTCCAAGAGACCCAGTACTTC. Translation gives CANGGLAVQETQYF.

This clonotype has a count of ten or more. The rearrangement uses TRBV15 and TRBJ1-5; D unclear. V was shortened by 2 bases and J by 3 bases, with 5 bases between the two germline ends. Per the germline V gene, CDR1 is LNHNV and CDR2 is YYDKDF (reference sequence). The CDR3 is 13 residues long. The CDR3 DNA reads TGTGCCACCAGCAGACAGGACAATCAGCCCCAGCATTTT. Residues: CATSRQDNQPQHF.

This clonotype was recorded a few times. This chain connects TRBV7-3 to TRBJ1-6; D might be TRBD1 (6 bases). Germline V gene data show CDR1 as SGHTA and CDR2 as FQGTGA. This CDR3 has 15 amino acids. V was cut by 2 bases and J by 3 bases, with 8 bases left in between. CDR3 amino acids: CASSLGQRYNSPLHF. The CDR3 region has the DNA TGTGCCAGCAGCTTAGGACAGCGCTATAATTCACCCCTCCACTTT.

This clonotype was seen a few times. The gene calls are TRBV5-4 and TRBJ1-2; the match to TRBD1 covers 7 bases. CDR1 SGHNT and CDR2 YYREEE come from the germline V gene (reference sequence). V shed 3 bases and J 4 bases; nucleotides not matched to a gene: 9. The CDR3 extends over 15 amino acids. The CDR3 sequence: CASSYRTGQVYGYTF. The CDR3 bases are TGTGCCAGCAGCTATCGGACAGGTCAGGTCTATGGCTACACCTTC.

Regarding this clonotype: A much larger clone differs by one base, so this may be a read error. V and J are TRBV7-3 and TRBJ1-1; D call uncertain. CDR1 is SGHTA, CDR2 FQGTGA, per germline. The CDR3 is made up of 14 amino acids. The CDR3 DNA reads TGTGCCGGCAGCTTAACGTTCGAGAACACTGAAGCTTTCTTT. Amino acids: CAGSLTFENTEAFF.

In its sample, this clonotype was seen a few times. A much larger clone is a single base away; this may be a read error. V is TRBV7-2 and J is TRBJ2-7; D may be TRBD2 (7 bases). This CDR3 has 15 amino acids. CDR1 is SGHTA and CDR2 is FQGNSA in the germline V gene. Trimming took 4 bases from V and 11 from J, leaving 24 bases between them. The CDR3 is CASSSEGGGRSVEYF. The CDR3 DNA reads TGTGCCAGCAGCTCGGAGGGGGGGGGGCGCTCTGTGGAGTACTTC.

The table lists this clonotype with a few counts. The genes are TRBV3-1 and TRBJ2-7, with 10 bases aligning to TRBD2. The CDR3 runs to 16 residues. V lost 4 bases, J lost 7 bases, and 13 bases stayed unmatched. Germline CDR1 LGHDT, CDR2 YNNKEL (reference sequence). CDR3 bases: TGTGCCAGCAGCCCCCCTAGCCTAGCGGGAGCTGGGGAGCAGTACTTC. Encoded protein: CASSPPSLAGAGEQYF.

This clonotype has ten or more counts. The rearrangement uses TRBV27 and TRBJ2-7; unclear D gene. The V end lost 6 bases, the J end lost 7 bases, and 10 bases lay between the germline ends. The germline gives CDR1 MNHEY, CDR2 SMNVEV (reference sequence). CDR3 length: 11 residues. Here the CDR3 reads CASSSKVEQYF. CDR3 DNA: TGTGCCAGCAGCTCGAAGGTGGAGCAGTACTTC.

This clonotype showed up many times. This chain joins TRBV19 and TRBJ2-1; D ambiguous. Trimming removed 7 bases from V and 4 bases from J, with 8 bases in between. Germline V CDR1 and CDR2: LNHDA, SQIVND (reference sequence). This CDR3 is built from 12 residues. This CDR3 reads CASKKDYNEQFF. The CDR3 DNA sequence: TGTGCCAGTAAAAAGGATTACAATGAGCAGTTCTTC.

This clonotype was counted many times. This chain links TRBV6-1 with TRBJ1-3, with D uncertain. The CDR3 length is 12 residues. Germline V gene lookup returns CDR1 MNHNS and CDR2 SASEGT. The V end lost 7 bases, the J end lost 3 bases, and 7 bases lay between the germline ends. The CDR3, as DNA: TGTGCCAGCAAAGGTGGTGGAAACACCATATATTTT. It translates to CASKGGGNTIYF.

V gene TRBV29-1 combines with J gene TRBJ1-5; D call uncertain. This CDR3 spans 18 amino acids. Germline V gives CDR1 SQVTM, CDR2 ANQGSEA. The CDR3 sequence: CRASGVKSPIVSNQPQHF. The CDR3 DNA is TGCAGGGCCTCCGGGGTCAAATCCCCTATCGTGAGCAATCAGCCCCAGCATTTT.